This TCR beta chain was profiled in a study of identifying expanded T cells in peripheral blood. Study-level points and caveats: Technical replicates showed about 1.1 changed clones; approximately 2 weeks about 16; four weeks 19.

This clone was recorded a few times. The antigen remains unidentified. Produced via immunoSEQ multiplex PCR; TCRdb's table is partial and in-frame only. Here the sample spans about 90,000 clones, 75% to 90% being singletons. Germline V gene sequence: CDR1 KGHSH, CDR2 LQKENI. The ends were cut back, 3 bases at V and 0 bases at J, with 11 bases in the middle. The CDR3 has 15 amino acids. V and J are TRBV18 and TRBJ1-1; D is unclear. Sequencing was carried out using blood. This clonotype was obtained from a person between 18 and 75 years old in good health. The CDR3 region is CASSPADGMNTEAFF. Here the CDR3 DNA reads TGTGCCAGCTCACCGGCGGACGGAATGAACACTGAAGCTTTCTTT.